The T cell receptor beta chain described here comes from a study of T cells after yellow fever vaccination. About the research overall: Those fractions that held only low numbers of cells were prepared using the SMART-Seq v4 Ultra Low Input RNA kit. Study-level results: Clonotypes appearing in both CD4 and CD8 compartments existed, and their share was small. Clones that expanded after primary vaccination mostly reappeared after the booster (approximately 96% CD4, 88% CD8). The secondary T-cell response peaked on day 5, not day 15, but was weaker.

A single record per CDR3 protein comes from TCRdb applying MiXCR to the 5' RACE reads. The profile shows just under 600,000 distinct CDR3 sequences, around an eighth of them singletons. V gave up 6 bases and J gave up 4 bases; unmatched junction bases: 9. The CDR3 loop spans 14 amino acids. The germline gives CDR1 SQVTM, CDR2 ANQGSEA. This clonotype was detected only a few times. Its matching antigen is unknown. The chain combines TRBV29-1 with TRBJ1-3; TRBD1 matches at 7 bases. Sequences were derived from PBMCs, sampled on the day of the yellow fever booster vaccination. This sequence originates from a man aged 30 to 45 who received the YFV17D yellow fever vaccine. This CDR3 is CSVGETGRGNTIYF. The CDR3 DNA is TGCAGCGTGGGGGAGACAGGGAGAGGAAACACCATATATTTT.